In this sample, the clone carrying this T cell receptor (beta chain) turned up once. Its cognate antigen is unknown. This entry comes from a study of T cells in Graves' hyperthyroidism and ophthalmopathy. TCR beta CDR3 sequences were amplified from RNA transcripts. The HTBI primer set drove a first-round RT-PCR of the TCR CDR3. Each CDR3 protein gets one entry after TCRdb re-called the multiplex PCR reads with MiXCR. The sample holds around 250,000 distinct CDR3 sequences; roughly a quarter are singletons and the top ten take approximately 32%. Trimming cost V 0 bases and J 2 bases; bases outside gene matches: 3. The CDR3 has 15 amino acids. Germline CDR1 is MNHEY and CDR2 is SMNVEV (reference sequence). Study results and limitations: Ophthalmopathy onset followed model prediction by a median roughly six months. Among thyroid clonotypes expanded above 0.001, most also appeared in blood.

This TCR was sampled from a woman aged 40 to 55 with Graves' ophthalmopathy. The V gene is TRBV27, the J gene TRBJ2-7; 8 nucleotides agree with TRBD2. The sequencing input was blood. CDR3 nucleotides: TGTGCCAGCAGTTTATCGCGGGGGGACACCTACGAGCAGTACTTC. Encoded protein: CASSLSRGDTYEQYF.